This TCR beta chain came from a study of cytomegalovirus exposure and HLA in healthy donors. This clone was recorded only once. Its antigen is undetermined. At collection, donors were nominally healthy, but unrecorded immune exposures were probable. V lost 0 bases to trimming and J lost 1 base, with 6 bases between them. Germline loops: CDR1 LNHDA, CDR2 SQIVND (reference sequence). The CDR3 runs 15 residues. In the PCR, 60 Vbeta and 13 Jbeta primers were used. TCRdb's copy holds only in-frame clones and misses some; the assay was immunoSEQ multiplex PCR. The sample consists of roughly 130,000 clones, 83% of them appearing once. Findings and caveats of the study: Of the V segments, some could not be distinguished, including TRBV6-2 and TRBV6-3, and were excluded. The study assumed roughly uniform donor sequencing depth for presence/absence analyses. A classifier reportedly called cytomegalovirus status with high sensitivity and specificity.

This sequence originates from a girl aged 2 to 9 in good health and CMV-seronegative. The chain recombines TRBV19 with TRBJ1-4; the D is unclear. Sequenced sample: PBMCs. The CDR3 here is CASSIERGTNEKLFF. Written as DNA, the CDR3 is TGTGCCAGTAGTATAGAACGGGGAACTAATGAAAAACTGTTTTTT.